The 32 T cell receptor beta chains below were found in one sample sequenced in a study of T cell changes during pregnancy in multiple sclerosis. Assay used: immunoSEQ multiplex PCR; TCRdb lists only in-frame clones, some missing. The top ten clones hold more than 1.5% of a sample with roughly 100,000 clones, 91% of them seen once. The material was peripheral blood, obtained after pregnancy. The receptors come from a female donor in good health, enrolled as a control in a pregnancy study.

The V gene is TRBV7-9, the J gene TRBJ2-6; 11 bases align to TRBD1. J lost 1 base, V lost 4 bases, and 9 bases had no gene match. The CDR3 is made up of 19 amino acids. Germline lookup yields CDR1 SEHNR and CDR2 FQNEAQ (reference sequence). The CDR3, as DNA: TGTGCCAGCAGCTCAGGACCGGGACAGGGGGTTTCTGGGGCCAACGTCCTGACTTTC. Translating it yields CASSSGPGQGVSGANVLTF.

The gene calls are TRBV9 and TRBJ2-3; D ambiguous. The CDR3 runs 14 residues. CDR1 and CDR2 from the germline V gene are SGDLS and YYNGEE. V was clipped by 2 bases and J by 2 bases, with 9 bases between them. In DNA form, the CDR3 reads TGTGCCAGCAGCGTTTTTAGTTCCACAGATACGCAGTATTTT. Its protein product is CASSVFSSTDTQYF.

This clone turned up a few times. CDR3 protein: CASSLSPGQGGYTF. The CDR3 coding sequence is TGTGCCAGCAGCCTTTCCCCCGGACAGGGAGGCTACACCTTC. The chain recombines TRBV7-3 with TRBJ1-2, with TRBD1 matching over 8 bases. The trim removed 5 bases at V and 8 bases at J, leaving 10 bases unmatched. The CDR3 is made up of 14 amino acids. CDR1 and CDR2 from the germline V gene are SGHTA and FQGTGA.

This chain links TRBV5-1 with TRBJ2-7; D is uncertain. The CDR3 is 12 amino acids. Trimming stripped 5 bases from V and 3 bases from J, with 9 bases between. Germline assignment: CDR1 SGHRS and CDR2 YFSETQ. CDR3 sequence (DNA): TGCGCCAGCAGAGACACCCACTACGAGCAGTACTTC. Translating it yields CASRDTHYEQYF.

This clone was detected only once. V gene TRBV9 combines with J gene TRBJ1-2; perhaps TRBD1 as D (6 bases). The CDR3 has 15 residues. Germline V gene sequence: CDR1 SGDLS, CDR2 YYNGEE. The V gene lost 0 bases and the J gene lost 3 bases, with 12 bases spanning the gap. In DNA, the CDR3 is TGTGCCAGCAGCGTAGAAGTAGGGGGATACTATGGCTACACCTTC. Translated: CASSVEVGGYYGYTF.

V gene TRBV6-1 combines with J gene TRBJ1-1; no clear D gene. There are 13 residues in the CDR3. Germline V gene data show CDR1 as MNHNS and CDR2 as SASEGT. Trimming shortened V by 4 bases and J by 1 base, and 7 bases separated the two germline ends. The CDR3 is CASSGRSNTEAFF. DNA for the CDR3: TGTGCCAGCAGTGGCAGGTCGAACACTGAAGCTTTCTTT.

The rearrangement links TRBV9 to TRBJ1-2; possible D gene TRBD1, 6 bases. The germline V gene has CDR1 SGDLS and CDR2 YYNGEE. The CDR3 length is 10 residues. V lost 5 bases, J lost 8 bases, and 7 bases lay in between. The CDR3 bases are TGTGCCAGCAGTGGACAGGGCTACACCTTC. As protein: CASSGQGYTF.

The chain uses TRBV6-5 and TRBJ1-1; D is perhaps TRBD1 (6 bases). Germline CDR1 is MNHEY and CDR2 is SVGAGI. This CDR3 is built from 14 residues. The ends were cut back, 6 bases at V and 0 bases at J, with 11 bases in the middle. For the CDR3, the DNA is TGTGCCAGCAGAACTGGACAGATGAACACTGAAGCTTTCTTT. Protein sequence: CASRTGQMNTEAFF.

The V gene is TRBV27, the J gene TRBJ1-6, with 9 bases that match TRBD1. V shed 5 bases, J shed 5 bases, and the junction held 7 bases outside the gene matches. CDR1 is MNHEY and CDR2 is SMNVEV in the germline V gene (reference sequence). This CDR3 contains 16 residues. This chain's CDR3 is CASSTSGTGHNSPLHF. The CDR3 DNA reads as TGTGCCAGCAGTACGTCCGGGACAGGGCATAATTCACCCCTCCACTTT.

This chain uses TRBV5-1 with TRBJ1-3; 7 bases map to TRBD1. This CDR3 is 14 amino acids long. Per the germline V gene, CDR1 is SGHRS and CDR2 is YFSETQ. The junction had 5 bases not matched to a gene; V was cut back by 5 bases and J by 3 bases. The CDR3 DNA reads as TGCGCCAGCAGGCTCGGGACAGTTGGAAACACCATATATTTT. Translated, it gives CASRLGTVGNTIYF.

This sequence joins TRBV9 and TRBJ2-7; D is unresolved. Trimming pared 1 base from V and 3 bases from J, leaving 11 bases between. The CDR3 spans 14 residues. Germline assignment: CDR1 SGDLS and CDR2 YYNGEE. The DNA for the CDR3 is TGTGCCAGCAGCGTAAGTGACAAGAACTACGAGCAGTACTTC. It encodes CASSVSDKNYEQYF. Full variable domain (remainder filled in from reference TRBV9 and TRBJ2-7): DSGVTQTPKHLITATGQRVTLRCSPRSGDLSVYWYQQSLDQGLQFLIQYYNGEERAKGNILERFSAQQFPDLHSELNLSSLELGDSALYFCASSVSDKNYEQYFGPGTRLTVT.

The chain uses TRBV7-2 and TRBJ2-1, with D perhaps matching TRBD2 (5 bases). V lost 5 bases and J 8 bases, leaving 16 bases between the germline ends. This CDR3 is built from 14 residues. Germline values: CDR1 SGHTA, CDR2 FQGNSA. The CDR3 sequence: CASSPDWSGDEQFF. In DNA form, the CDR3 reads TGTGCCAGCAGCCCCGACTGGTCCGGGGATGAGCAGTTCTTC.

The rearrangement links TRBV23-1 to TRBJ1-2; tentatively, D is TRBD1 (5 bases). TRBV23-1 is placed among ORFs of uncertain function. The length of the CDR3 is 14 residues. Deletions cut 8 bases from V and 2 bases from J, with 15 bases between. CDR3 protein: CASGGGPLNYGYTF. CDR3 sequence (DNA): TGCGCCAGCGGCGGGGGTCCGTTAAACTATGGCTACACCTTC.

This sequence joins TRBV18 and TRBJ1-3; no clear D gene. Looked up from germline, CDR1 is KGHSH and CDR2 is LQKENI. The CDR3 runs 13 residues. Trimming shortened V by 2 bases and J by 4 bases, and 6 bases separated the two germline ends. The DNA for the CDR3 is TGTGCCAGCTCACCAGGGAGAGGAAACACCATATATTTT. The encoded protein is CASSPGRGNTIYF. Full variable domain (remainder filled in from reference TRBV18 and TRBJ1-3): NAGVMQNPRHLVRRRGQEARLRCSPMKGHSHVYWYRQLPEEGLKFMVYLQKENIIDESGMPKERFSAEFPKEGPSILRIQQVVRGDSAAYFCASSPGRGNTIYFGEGSWLTVV.

The chain carries TRBV11-2 and TRBJ2-7; TRBD2 might be the D (6 bases). The CDR3 length is 15 residues. Germline V CDR1 and CDR2: SGHAT, FQNNGV. Deletions cut 0 bases from V and 4 bases from J, with 13 bases between. CDR3 amino acids: CASSLERGPSYEQYF. CDR3 nucleotide sequence: TGTGCCAGCAGCTTAGAGCGGGGCCCGTCGTACGAGCAGTACTTC.

The V call is TRBV10-3, the J call TRBJ1-2, with TRBD1 as a possible D gene (5 bases). Germline loops: CDR1 ENHRY, CDR2 SYGVKD. This CDR3 is 12 amino acids long. V lost 7 bases and J lost 8, with 14 bases in between. The CDR3 sequence is CAIKWAGHGYTF. Here the CDR3 DNA reads TGTGCCATCAAGTGGGCAGGGCACGGCTACACCTTC.

The chain has TRBV2 and TRBJ1-1; 8 bases align to TRBD1. The CDR3 totals 15 residues. The V gene's germline CDR1 is SNHLY and CDR2 FYNNEI. V gave up 4 bases and J gave up 0 bases; unmatched junction bases: 4. CDR3 in amino acids: CASSGAGGLNTEAFF. CDR3 in DNA: TGTGCCAGCAGTGGAGCAGGGGGCTTGAACACTGAAGCTTTCTTT.

The chain carries TRBV18 and TRBJ1-6, with 7 nucleotides matching TRBD1. V lost 3 bases to trimming and J lost 7 bases; unmatched junction nucleotides: 3. The CDR3 contains 14 residues. The germline gives CDR1 KGHSH, CDR2 LQKENI. CDR3 DNA sequence: TGTGCCAGCTCACCGACAGGGAAGAATTCACCCCTCCACTTT. Its protein is CASSPTGKNSPLHF.

The V call is TRBV19, the J call TRBJ1-1; a weak D match, TRBD1 (6 bases). Trimming shortened V by 7 bases and J by 2 bases, and 17 bases separated the two germline ends. The CDR3 contains 15 residues. In germline, CDR1 is LNHDA, CDR2 SQIVND (reference sequence). CDR3 loop: CASKGVGQSNTEAFF. The DNA for the CDR3 is TGTGCCAGTAAGGGGGTCGGACAGAGTAACACTGAAGCTTTCTTT. Together with reference TRBV19 and TRBJ1-1, the CDR3 gives the full variable domain: DGGITQSPKYLFRKEGQNVTLSCEQNLNHDAMYWYRQDPGQGLRLIYYSQIVNDFQKGDIAEGYSVSREKKESFPLTVTSAQKNPTAFYLCASKGVGQSNTEAFFGQGTRLTVV.

J is TRBJ2-2 and V is TRBV7-9, with D possibly TRBD2 on 5 matching bases. The germline gives CDR1 SEHNR, CDR2 FQNEAQ (reference sequence). Between the trimmed V and J ends, which lost 10 bases and 0 bases, there was a span of 15 bases. The CDR3 consists of 15 residues. The CDR3 sequence: CATTGKGTNTGELFF. CDR3 DNA sequence: TGTGCCACCACGGGGAAAGGGACGAACACCGGGGAGCTGTTTTTT.

The genes are TRBV7-9 and TRBJ2-1; TRBD2 might be the D (6 bases). Deletions cut 3 bases from V and 14 bases from J, with 14 bases between. Germline V CDR1 and CDR2: SEHNR, FQNEAQ (reference sequence). The CDR3 is 12 amino acids. CDR3 region: CASSFSGDRKFF. As DNA, the CDR3 is TGTGCCAGCAGCTTTAGCGGTGATCGGAAGTTCTTC. Full variable domain (outside the CDR3, taken from reference TRBV7-9 and TRBJ2-1): DTGVSQNPRHKITKRGQNVTFRCDPISEHNRLYWYRQTLGQGPEFLTYFQNEAQLEKSRLLSDRFSAERPKGSFSTLEIQRTEQGDSAMYLCASSFSGDRKFFGPGTRLTVL.

The chain uses TRBV11-2 and TRBJ2-2, with 7 bases that match TRBD1. V was pared by 4 bases and J by 3 bases, with 14 bases of the junction left unmatched. Germline-derived CDR1 and CDR2 are SGHAT and FQNNGV. CDR3 size: 18 residues. CDR3 in DNA: TGTGCCAGCAGCTCCTCTACCCCGGCAGGGGGAGACACCGGGGAGCTGTTTTTT. Protein product: CASSSSTPAGGDTGELFF.

V gene TRBV19 combines with J gene TRBJ1-1; no clear D. The V end was cut by 9 bases, the J end by 5 bases, with 22 bases between. This CDR3 spans 15 amino acids. Germline V lookup: CDR1 LNHDA, CDR2 SQIVND (reference sequence). CDR3 residues: CASLPHSSGRTEAFF. The CDR3 DNA sequence: TGTGCCAGCCTTCCCCACAGCTCCGGAAGGACTGAAGCTTTCTTT.

As regards this clone: At one end the junction does not follow the germline gene, possibly because of a read error. This specimen includes other DNA sequences encoding the same CDR3. This chain uses TRBV6-5 with TRBJ2-2; D might be TRBD2 (6 bases). Germline-derived CDR1 and CDR2 are MNHEY and SVGAGI. This CDR3 comprises 13 residues. CDR3 in amino acids: CASSYGGGGELFF. The CDR3 DNA is TGTGCCAGCAGTTACGGGGGAGGAGGGGAACTGTTTTTT.

The rearrangement links TRBV30 to TRBJ2-3; TRBD2 agrees at 9 bases. The CDR3 totals 14 residues. The germline V gene has CDR1 GTSNPN and CDR2 SVGIG (reference sequence). The V and J ends lost 4 bases and 4 bases, in that order; junction bases with no gene match: 6. CDR3 residues: CAWTSSGASDTQYF. The CDR3 coding sequence is TGTGCCTGGACTTCTAGCGGGGCGTCAGATACGCAGTATTTT.

The V gene is TRBV12-5, the J gene TRBJ1-1, with 7 bases matching TRBD1. Trimming took 3 bases from V and 5 from J; bases not matched to a gene: 9. The CDR3 consists of 15 residues. Germline V lookup: CDR1 LGHNT, CDR2 FRNRAP. CDR3 sequence reads: CASGFIQGGRTEAFF. In DNA form, the CDR3 reads TGTGCTAGTGGTTTTATCCAGGGGGGTAGGACTGAAGCTTTCTTT.

The V gene is TRBV7-9, the J gene TRBJ1-1, with unresolved D. CDR1 SEHNR and CDR2 FQNEAQ come from the germline V gene (reference sequence). V was pared by 6 bases and J by 1 base, with 6 bases between. The CDR3 is made up of 12 amino acids. The CDR3 region is CASRLGNTEAFF. CDR3 bases: TGTGCCAGCAGACTAGGGAACACTGAAGCTTTCTTT.

The chain recombines TRBV4-3 with TRBJ2-3; 9 nucleotides line up with TRBD2. With 0 bases clipped from V and 0 bases from J, the junction kept 4 bases outside the gene matches. CDR3 length: 17 amino acids. The germline gives CDR1 LGHNA, CDR2 YSLEER. The CDR3 DNA is TGCGCCAGCAGCCAAGAACCTAGCGGGACTAGCACAGATACGCAGTATTTT. Protein product: CASSQEPSGTSTDTQYF.

The J gene is TRBJ1-2, the V gene TRBV5-8; 7 bases are a match to TRBD1. Germline V gene data show CDR1 as SGHTS and CDR2 as YDEGEE. Losses at the gene ends were 0 bases for V and 1 base for J; bases not matched to a gene: 12. The CDR3 is 18 amino acids. DNA for the CDR3: TGTGCCAGCAGCTTGGAGACCACCCGGGACAGCGTTAACTATGGCTACACCTTC. This sequence encodes CASSLETTRDSVNYGYTF.

V and J are TRBV11-2 and TRBJ2-5; 8 bases match TRBD2. The germline V gene encodes CDR1 SGHAT and CDR2 FQNNGV. The CDR3 is 17 residues long. V was clipped by 0 bases and J by 5 bases; unmatched bases: 11. The CDR3 loop reads CASSLDLGAGVGETQYF. The CDR3 DNA reads TGTGCCAGCAGCTTAGATCTCGGAGCGGGGGTGGGGGAGACCCAGTACTTC.

V usage is TRBV7-9 and J usage is TRBJ2-7; D is uncertain. This CDR3 region has 12 residues. V was clipped by 0 bases and J by 3 bases, with 3 bases between them. The germline gives CDR1 SEHNR, CDR2 FQNEAQ (reference sequence). The CDR3 bases are TGTGCCAGCAGCTTAGCCCTCTACGAGCAGTACTTC. Translation: CASSLALYEQYF.

The chain combines TRBV7-3 with TRBJ2-1, with D possibly being TRBD1 (6 bases). Trimming stripped 6 bases from V and 5 bases from J, with 11 bases between. This CDR3 is built from 13 residues. CDR1 and CDR2 (germline): SGHTA, FQGTGA. As DNA, the CDR3 is TGTGCCAGCAGTCGGGACATTAACAATGAGCAGTTCTTC. This translates into CASSRDINNEQFF.